This paragraph reports one TCR beta chain. Per the original data handling: Nucleated cell number was recorded as an estimate derived from reference gene primer amplification. Assay used: immunoSEQ multiplex PCR; TCRdb lists only in-frame clones, some missing. The V and J calls and clone size were taken over from that table, and D and trimming were inferred from the DNA. The sample includes a few hundred thousand clones, 91% of them seen just once. Assignments of participants to cohorts depended upon their own reported clinical history. Contact with a PCR-confirmed or clinician-diagnosed COVID-19 case occurred within 2 weeks of entry. The data belong to a study of blood T cell repertoires in COVID-19. Study information: The United States, Italy and Spain provided the acute and convalescent COVID-19 samples.

This receptor was obtained from a woman aged 40 to 50 who had been exposed to COVID-19. The sample comprised PBMCs or T cells enriched from blood (not recorded which).

The CDR3 region has the DNA TGTGCCAGTAGTACCCCCCGTACCGGCACCGGGGAGCTGTTTTTT. Translating it yields CASSTPRTGTGELFF. V is TRBV19 and J is TRBJ2-2, with D uncertain. This CDR3 is 15 amino acids long. Trimming removed 4 bases at V and 4 bases at J, with 13 bases between. Germline lookup yields CDR1 LNHDA and CDR2 SQIVND (reference sequence).